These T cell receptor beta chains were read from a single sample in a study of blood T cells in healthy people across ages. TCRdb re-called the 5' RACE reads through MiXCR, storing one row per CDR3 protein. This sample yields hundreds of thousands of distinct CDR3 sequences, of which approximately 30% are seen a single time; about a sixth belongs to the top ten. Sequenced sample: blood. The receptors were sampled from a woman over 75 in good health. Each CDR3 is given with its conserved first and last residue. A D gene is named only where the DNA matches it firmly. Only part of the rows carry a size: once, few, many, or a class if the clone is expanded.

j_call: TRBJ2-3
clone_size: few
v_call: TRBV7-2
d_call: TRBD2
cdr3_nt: TGTGCCAGCAGCCGATTTAGCGGGAGCACAGATACGCAGTATTTT
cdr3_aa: CASSRFSGSTDTQYF

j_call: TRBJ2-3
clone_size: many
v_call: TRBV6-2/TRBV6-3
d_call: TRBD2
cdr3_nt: TGTGCCAGCAGTTACGAACTAGCGGGGAATACGCAGTATTTT
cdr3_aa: CASSYELAGNTQYF

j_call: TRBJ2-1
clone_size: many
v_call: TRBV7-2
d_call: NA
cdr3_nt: TGTGCCAGCAGCCCAAGGACAGCCTACAATGAGCAGTTCTTC
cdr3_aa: CASSPRTAYNEQFF

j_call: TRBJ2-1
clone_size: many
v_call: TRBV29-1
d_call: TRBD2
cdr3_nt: TGCAGCGTTCTAGCGGGGGGGCGAAATGAGCAGTTCTTC
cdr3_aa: CSVLAGGRNEQFF

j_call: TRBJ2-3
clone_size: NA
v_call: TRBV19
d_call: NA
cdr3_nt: TGTGCCAGTAGCATACGAGCTCTTCCCACAGATACGCAGTATTTT
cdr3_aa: CASSIRALPTDTQYF

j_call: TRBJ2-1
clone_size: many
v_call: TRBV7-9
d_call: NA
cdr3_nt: TGTGCCAGCAGCTTAGGGGGCGTAGATGAGCAGTTCTTC
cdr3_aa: CASSLGGVDEQFF

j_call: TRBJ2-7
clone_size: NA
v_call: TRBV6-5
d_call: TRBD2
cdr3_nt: TGTGCCAGCAGTTACGAGGGGAGGGCCTACAATGAGCGGTACTTC
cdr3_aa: CASSYEGRAYNERYF

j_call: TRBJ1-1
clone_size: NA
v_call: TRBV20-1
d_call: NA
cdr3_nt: TGCAGTGCTGGGAGTGGGAACACTGAAGCTTTCTTT
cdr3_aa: CSAGSGNTEAFF

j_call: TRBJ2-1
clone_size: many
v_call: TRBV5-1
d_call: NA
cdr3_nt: TGCGCCAGCAGCTTGGTTCCGCAGGGTAACAATGAGCAGTTCTTC
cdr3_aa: CASSLVPQGNNEQFF

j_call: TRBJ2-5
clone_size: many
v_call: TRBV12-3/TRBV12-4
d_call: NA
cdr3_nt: TGTGCCAGCACCTCCGGGACAATGGAGACCCAGTACTTC
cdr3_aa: CASTSGTMETQYF

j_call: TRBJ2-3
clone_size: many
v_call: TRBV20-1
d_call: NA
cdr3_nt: TGCAGTGTGGTTATGGGGGCCGGAGATACGCAGTATTTT
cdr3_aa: CSVVMGAGDTQYF

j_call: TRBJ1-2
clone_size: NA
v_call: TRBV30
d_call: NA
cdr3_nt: TGTGCCTGGAGTGGGAGAAACGATGGCTACACCTTC
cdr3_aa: CAWSGRNDGYTF

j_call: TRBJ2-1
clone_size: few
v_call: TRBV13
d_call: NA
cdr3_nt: TGTGCCAGCAGCTTTGAACGTGGTGAGCAGTTCTTC
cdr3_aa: CASSFERGEQFF

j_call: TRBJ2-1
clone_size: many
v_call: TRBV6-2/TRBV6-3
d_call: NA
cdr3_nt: TGTGCCAGCAATGGTCTAGATGAATACAATGAGCAGTTCTTC
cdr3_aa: CASNGLDEYNEQFF

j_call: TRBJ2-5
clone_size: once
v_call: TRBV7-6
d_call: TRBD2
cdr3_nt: TGTGCCAGCAGCTTAACGGGGGGTGCAGGAGGGGAGACCCAGTACTTC
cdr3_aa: CASSLTGGAGGETQYF

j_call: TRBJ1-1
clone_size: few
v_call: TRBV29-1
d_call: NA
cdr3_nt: TGCAGCGTCCTAAGGGGGAACACTGAAGCTTTCTTT
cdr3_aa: CSVLRGNTEAFF

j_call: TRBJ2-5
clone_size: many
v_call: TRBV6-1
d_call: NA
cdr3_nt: TGTGCCAGCAGTGACACTTTGTCCACTAGAGGGGAGACCCAGTACTTC
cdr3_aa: CASSDTLSTRGETQYF

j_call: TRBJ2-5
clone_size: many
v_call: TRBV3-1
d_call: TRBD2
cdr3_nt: TGTGCCAGCAGCCAAGATAGCGGGGGCGCAAAAGAGACCCAGTACTTC
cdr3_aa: CASSQDSGGAKETQYF

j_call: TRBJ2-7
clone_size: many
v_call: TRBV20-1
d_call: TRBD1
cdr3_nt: TGCAGTGCTACCGGGACAGGGATCTACGAGCAGTACTTC
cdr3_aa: CSATGTGIYEQYF

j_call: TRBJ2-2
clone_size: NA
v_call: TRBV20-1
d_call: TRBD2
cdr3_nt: TGCAGTGCCCCCGGACCCAAGCGGGGGGCATACACCGGGGAGCTGTTTTTT
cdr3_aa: CSAPGPKRGAYTGELFF

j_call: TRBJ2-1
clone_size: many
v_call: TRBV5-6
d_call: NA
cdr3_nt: TGTGCCAGCAGCTTCCGAGACGGATACAATGAGCAGTTCTTC
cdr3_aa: CASSFRDGYNEQFF

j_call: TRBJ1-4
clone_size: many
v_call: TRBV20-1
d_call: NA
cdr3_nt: TGCAGTGCCGGGCCGGGCGCGGGGGAAAAACTGTTTTTT
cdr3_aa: CSAGPGAGEKLFF

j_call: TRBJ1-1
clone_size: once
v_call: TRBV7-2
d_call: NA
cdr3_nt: TGTGCCAGCAGCTCACAACCTTCTCGAGACAGCATGAACACTGAAGCTTTCTTT
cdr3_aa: CASSSQPSRDSMNTEAFF

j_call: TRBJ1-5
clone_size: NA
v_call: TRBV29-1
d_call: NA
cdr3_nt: TGCAGCGTTAATGATCCAGGGCTACCCCAGCATTTT
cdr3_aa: CSVNDPGLPQHF

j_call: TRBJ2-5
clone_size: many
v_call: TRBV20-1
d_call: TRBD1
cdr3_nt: TGCAGTGCCGGACAGGTCCAAGAGACCCAGTACTTC
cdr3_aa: CSAGQVQETQYF

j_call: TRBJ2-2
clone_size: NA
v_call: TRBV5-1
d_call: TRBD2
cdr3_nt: TGCGCCAGCCTGCTAGCGGATAACACCGGGGAGCTGTTTTTT
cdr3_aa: CASLLADNTGELFF

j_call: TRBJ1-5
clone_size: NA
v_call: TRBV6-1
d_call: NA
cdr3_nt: TGTGCCAGCAGTGAAGCCCCTTTGAAATTCGGGCAGCCCCAGCATTTT
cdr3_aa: CASSEAPLKFGQPQHF

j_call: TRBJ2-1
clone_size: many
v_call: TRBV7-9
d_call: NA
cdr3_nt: TGTGCCAGCAGAGAGGTTGAGCATGAGCAGTTCTTC
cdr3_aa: CASREVEHEQFF

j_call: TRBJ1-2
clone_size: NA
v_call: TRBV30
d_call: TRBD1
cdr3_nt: TGTGCCTGGACCCAGACAGGGGATGACCACACCTTC
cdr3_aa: CAWTQTGDDHTF

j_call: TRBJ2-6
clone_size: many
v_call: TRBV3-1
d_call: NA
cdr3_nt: TGTGCCAGCAGCCAAGATGCTGGAAGTGGCCGGATCTCTGGGGCCAACGTCCTGACTTTC
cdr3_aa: CASSQDAGSGRISGANVLTF

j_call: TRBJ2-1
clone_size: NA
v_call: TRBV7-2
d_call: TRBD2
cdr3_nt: TGTGCCAGCAGCTCAGACAGCGGGAGACTCAATGAGCAGTTCTTC
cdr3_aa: CASSSDSGRLNEQFF

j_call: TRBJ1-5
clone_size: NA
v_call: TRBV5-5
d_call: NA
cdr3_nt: TGTGCCAGCAGCTTGGGACATCCAAGCAATCAGCCCCAGCATTTT
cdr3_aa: CASSLGHPSNQPQHF

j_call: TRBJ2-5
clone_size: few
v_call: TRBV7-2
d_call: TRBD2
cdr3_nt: TGTGCCAGCAGTGTCTCGCGGGGGGGCCGAGAGACCCAGTACTTC
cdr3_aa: CASSVSRGGRETQYF

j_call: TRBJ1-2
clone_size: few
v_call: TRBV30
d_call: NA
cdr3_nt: TGTGCCTGGAGTAGGTATTCAGGGCGGCCCTATGGCTACACCTTC
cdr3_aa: CAWSRYSGRPYGYTF

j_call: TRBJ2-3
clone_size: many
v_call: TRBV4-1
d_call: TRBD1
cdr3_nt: TGCGCCAGCAGCCAAAATAACAGGGGGGACACAGATACGCAGTATTTT
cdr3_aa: CASSQNNRGDTDTQYF

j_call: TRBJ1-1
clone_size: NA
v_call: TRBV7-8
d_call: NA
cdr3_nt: TGTGCCAGCAGCTGGGGCAAGAACACTGAAGCTTTCTTT
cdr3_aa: CASSWGKNTEAFF

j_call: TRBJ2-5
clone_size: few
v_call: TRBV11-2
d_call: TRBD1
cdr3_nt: TGTGCCAGCAGCTTATCCACTGACAGGGGAGAGACCCAGTACTTC
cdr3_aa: CASSLSTDRGETQYF

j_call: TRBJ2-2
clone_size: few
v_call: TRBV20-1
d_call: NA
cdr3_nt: TGCAGTGCTAGAGTGGGCAGCACAAACACCGGGGAGCTGTTTTTT
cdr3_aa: CSARVGSTNTGELFF

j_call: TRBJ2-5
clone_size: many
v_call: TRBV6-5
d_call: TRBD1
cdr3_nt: TGTGCCAGCAGTCCAGGACAGGGTCGGCAAGAGACCCAGTACTTC
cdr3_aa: CASSPGQGRQETQYF

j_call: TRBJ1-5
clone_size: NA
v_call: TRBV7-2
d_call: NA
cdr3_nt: TGTGCCAGCAGCTTAGGGTGGGGGGGTGGACAGCCCCAGCATTTT
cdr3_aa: CASSLGWGGGQPQHF

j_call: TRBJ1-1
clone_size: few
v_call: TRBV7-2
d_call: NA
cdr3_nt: TGTGCCAGCAGCCAACACGCACTGACTGAAGCTTTCTTT
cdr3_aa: CASSQHALTEAFF

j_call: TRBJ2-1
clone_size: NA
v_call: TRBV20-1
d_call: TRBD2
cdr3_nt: TGCAGTGCTATAAGACTAGCGGGGGGCTACAATGAGCAGTTCTTC
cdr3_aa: CSAIRLAGGYNEQFF

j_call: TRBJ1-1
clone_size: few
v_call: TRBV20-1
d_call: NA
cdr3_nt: TGCAGTGCTAGAGTGAGAGGGGACACTGAAGCTTTCTTT
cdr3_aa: CSARVRGDTEAFF

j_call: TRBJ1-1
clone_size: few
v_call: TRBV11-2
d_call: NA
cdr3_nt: TGTGCCAGCAGCTTAATGTTAGGGAACACTGAAGCTTTCTTT
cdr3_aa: CASSLMLGNTEAFF

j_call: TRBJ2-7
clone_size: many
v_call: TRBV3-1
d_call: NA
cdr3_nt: TGTGCCAGCAGCCAAGACATCCGGGCCGAGCAGTACTTC
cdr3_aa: CASSQDIRAEQYF

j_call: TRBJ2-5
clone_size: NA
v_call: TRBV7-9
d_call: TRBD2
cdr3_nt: TGTGCCAGCAGCCCGACTAGCGGGAGTTCTGAGACCCAGTACTTC
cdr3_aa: CASSPTSGSSETQYF

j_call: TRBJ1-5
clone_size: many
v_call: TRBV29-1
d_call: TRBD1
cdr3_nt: TGCAGCGTTGCCCAGGGGGCGAGTCAGCCCCAGCATTTT
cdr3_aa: CSVAQGASQPQHF

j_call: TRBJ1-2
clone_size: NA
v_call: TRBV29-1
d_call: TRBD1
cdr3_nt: TGCAGCGTTGTGACAGGGTGGTACTATGGCTACACCTTC
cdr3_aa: CSVVTGWYYGYTF

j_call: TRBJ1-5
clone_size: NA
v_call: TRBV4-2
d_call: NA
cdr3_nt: TGTGCCGGCAGCCAGGATGGAGGGCAGCCCCAGCATTTT
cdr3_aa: CAGSQDGGQPQHF